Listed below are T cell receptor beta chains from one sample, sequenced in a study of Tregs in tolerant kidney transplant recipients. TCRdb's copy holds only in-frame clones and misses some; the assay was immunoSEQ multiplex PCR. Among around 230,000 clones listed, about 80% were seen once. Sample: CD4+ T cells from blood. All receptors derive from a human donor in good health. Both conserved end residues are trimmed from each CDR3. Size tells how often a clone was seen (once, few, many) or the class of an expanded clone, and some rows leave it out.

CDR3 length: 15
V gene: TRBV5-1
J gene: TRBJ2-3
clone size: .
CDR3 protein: ASSLGLAGVGADTQY

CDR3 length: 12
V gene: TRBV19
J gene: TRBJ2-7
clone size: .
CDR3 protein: ASSPGQGYDEQY

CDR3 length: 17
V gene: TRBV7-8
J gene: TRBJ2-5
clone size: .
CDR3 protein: ASSLLASSGGPPKETQY

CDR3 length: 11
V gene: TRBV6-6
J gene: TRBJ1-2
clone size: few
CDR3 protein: ASSWNLGYGYT

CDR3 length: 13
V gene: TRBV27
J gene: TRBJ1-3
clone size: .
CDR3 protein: ASAPRADSGNTIY

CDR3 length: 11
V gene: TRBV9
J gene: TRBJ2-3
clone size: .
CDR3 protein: ASSVAPHDTQY

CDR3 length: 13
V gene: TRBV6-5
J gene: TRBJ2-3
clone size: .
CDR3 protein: ASSILAGITDTQY

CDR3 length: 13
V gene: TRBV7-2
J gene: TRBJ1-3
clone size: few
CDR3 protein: ASSPFLSSGNTIY

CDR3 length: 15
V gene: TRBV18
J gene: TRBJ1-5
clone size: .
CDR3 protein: ASSRTGDPISNQPQH

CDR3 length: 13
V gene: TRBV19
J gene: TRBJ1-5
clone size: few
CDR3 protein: ASSPVKVSNQPQH

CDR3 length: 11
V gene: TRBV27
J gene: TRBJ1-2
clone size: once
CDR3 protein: ASRFRGGYGYT

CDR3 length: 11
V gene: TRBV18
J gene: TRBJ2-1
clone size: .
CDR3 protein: ASSPPDRGEQF

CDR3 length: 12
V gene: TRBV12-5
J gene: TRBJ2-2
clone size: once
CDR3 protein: ASGFRGDTGELF

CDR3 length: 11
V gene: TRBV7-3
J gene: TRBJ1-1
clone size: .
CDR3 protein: ASSRVMNTEAF

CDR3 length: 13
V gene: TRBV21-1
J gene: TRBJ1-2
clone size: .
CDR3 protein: ASSKVPGNNYGYT

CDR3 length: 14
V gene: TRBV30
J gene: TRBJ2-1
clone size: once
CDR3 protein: AWSPSGTSGSYEQF

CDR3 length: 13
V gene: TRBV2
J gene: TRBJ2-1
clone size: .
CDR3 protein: ASRGDGSSYNEQF

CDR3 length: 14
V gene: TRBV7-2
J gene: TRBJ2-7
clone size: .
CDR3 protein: ASSSRPRVSSYEQY

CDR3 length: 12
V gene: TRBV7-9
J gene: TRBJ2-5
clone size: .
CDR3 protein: ASSSMGGTETQY

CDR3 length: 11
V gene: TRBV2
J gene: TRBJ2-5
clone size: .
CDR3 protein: ASLGQGGETQY

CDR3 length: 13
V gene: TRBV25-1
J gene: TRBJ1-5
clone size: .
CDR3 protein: ASSQPGVEGQPQH

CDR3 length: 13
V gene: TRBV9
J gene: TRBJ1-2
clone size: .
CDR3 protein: ASSVALGGGYGYT

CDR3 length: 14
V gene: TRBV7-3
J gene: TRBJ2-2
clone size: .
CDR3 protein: ASSFTGGMNTGELF

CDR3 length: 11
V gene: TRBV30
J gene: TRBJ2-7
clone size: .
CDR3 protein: AWSNGAGYEQY

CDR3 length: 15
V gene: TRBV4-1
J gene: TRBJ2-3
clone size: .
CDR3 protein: ASSQVGSPLGTDTQY

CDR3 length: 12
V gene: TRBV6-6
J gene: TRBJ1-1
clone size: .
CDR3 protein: ASSVLPADTEAF

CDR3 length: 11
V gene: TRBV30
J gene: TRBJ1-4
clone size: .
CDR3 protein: AWTKYNNEKLF

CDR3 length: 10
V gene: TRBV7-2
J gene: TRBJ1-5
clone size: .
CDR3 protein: ASSFLNQPQH

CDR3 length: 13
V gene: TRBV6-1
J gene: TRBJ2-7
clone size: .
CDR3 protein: ASSISLDRVYEQY

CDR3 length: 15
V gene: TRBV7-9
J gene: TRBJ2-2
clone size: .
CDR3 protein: ASSLGRVALNTGELF

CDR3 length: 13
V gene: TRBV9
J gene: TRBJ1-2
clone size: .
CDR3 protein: ASSVEWVGPDGYT

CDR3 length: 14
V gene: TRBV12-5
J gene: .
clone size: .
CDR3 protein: ASAPPPRQGASEQY

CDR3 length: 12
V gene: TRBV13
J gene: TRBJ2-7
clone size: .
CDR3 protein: ASSPSGYSYEQY

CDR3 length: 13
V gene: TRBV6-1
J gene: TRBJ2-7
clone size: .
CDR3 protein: ASSEPGQGSYEQY

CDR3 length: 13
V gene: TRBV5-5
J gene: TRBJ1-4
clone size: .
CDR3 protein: ASSIGMAGIGKLF

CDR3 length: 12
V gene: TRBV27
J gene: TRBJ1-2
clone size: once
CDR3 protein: ASSSFGGGYGYT

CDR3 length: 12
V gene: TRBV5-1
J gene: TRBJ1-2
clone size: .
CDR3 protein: ASSRGDRVGGYT

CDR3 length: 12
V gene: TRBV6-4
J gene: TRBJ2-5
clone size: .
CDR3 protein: ASSGGTIQETQY

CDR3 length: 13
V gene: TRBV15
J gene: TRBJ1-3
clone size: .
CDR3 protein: ATSRDGTFRNTIY

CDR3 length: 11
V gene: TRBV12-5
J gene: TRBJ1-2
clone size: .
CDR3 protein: ASHGSTNYGYT

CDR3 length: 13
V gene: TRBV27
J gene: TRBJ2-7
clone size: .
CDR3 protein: ASSSSGGRSYEQY

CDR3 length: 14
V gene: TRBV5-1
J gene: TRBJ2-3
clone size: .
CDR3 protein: ASSLAVAGTRDTQY

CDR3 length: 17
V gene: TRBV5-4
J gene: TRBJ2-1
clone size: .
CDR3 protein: ASSLGWLAGVRGYNEQF

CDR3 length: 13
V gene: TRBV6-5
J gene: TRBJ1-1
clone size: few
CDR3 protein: ASSPRGGANTEAF

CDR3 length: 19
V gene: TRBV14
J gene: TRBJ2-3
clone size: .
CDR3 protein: ASSRLAGGSLRPFSTDTQY